What follows are 7 T cell receptor beta chains derived from one specimen sequenced in a study of blood T cell repertoires in COVID-19. The repertoire was sequenced with immunoSEQ multiplex PCR; TCRdb's copy has only in-frame clones and lacks some. Of over 300,000 clones listed, around 90% are singletons. Sequenced: PBMCs or T cells enriched from blood (not recorded which). The origin of the receptors is a woman aged 25 to 39 who had recovered from COVID-19.

The V and J genes are TRBV4-3 and TRBJ1-3; D not resolved. Trimming pared 5 bases from V and 3 bases from J, leaving 14 bases between. CDR1 is LGHNA, CDR2 YSLEER, per germline. The CDR3 extends over 15 amino acids. The CDR3: CASSGRAGGGNTIYF. DNA of the CDR3: TGCGCCAGCAGCGGACGAGCGGGCGGTGGAAACACCATATATTTT.

The chain couples TRBV7-9 to TRBJ1-3, with D perhaps TRBD1 (6 bases). There are 19 residues in the CDR3. Trimming shortened V by 1 base and J by 1 base, and 20 bases separated the two germline ends. The germline CDR1 and CDR2 sequences are SEHNR and FQNEAQ (reference sequence). As DNA, the CDR3 is TGTGCCAGCAGCTTAGGGACAGTCTCCGAAATGTCATCTGGAAACACCATATATTTT. The encoded protein is CASSLGTVSEMSSGNTIYF.

The V and J genes are TRBV18 and TRBJ1-2; TRBD1 might be the D (5 bases). The length of the CDR3 is 13 residues. Per germline, CDR1 KGHSH and CDR2 LQKENI. The V end was cut by 3 bases, the J end by 6 bases, with 11 bases between. CDR3 residues: CASSPIGHDGYTF. The DNA of the CDR3 is TGTGCCAGCTCACCCATCGGACACGATGGCTACACCTTC.

CDR3 coding DNA: TGTGCGAGTAGCTTCCGGGGGTTCAATCAGCCCCAGCATTTT. Its translation: CASSFRGFNQPQHF. The chain links TRBV30 to TRBJ1-5, with a weak D call TRBD1 (5 bases). Germline loops: CDR1 GTSNPN, CDR2 SVGIG (reference sequence). The CDR3 has 14 amino acids. Full variable domain (missing parts from reference TRBV30 and TRBJ1-5): SQTIHQWPATLVQPVGSPLSLECTVEGTSNPNLYWYRQAAGRGLQLLFYSVGIGQISSEVPQNLSASRPQDRQFILSSKKLLLSDSGFYLCASSFRGFNQPQHFGDGTRLSIL.

This sequence joins TRBV6-5 and TRBJ1-5, with D tentatively TRBD1 (6 bases). The V and J ends lost 6 bases and 3 bases respectively, with 9 bases between them. CDR1 and CDR2 (germline): MNHEY, SVGAGI. The CDR3 loop spans 13 amino acids. CDR3 nucleotide sequence: TGTGCCAGCAGACAGGGCTCCAATCAGCCCCAGCATTTT. This encodes CASRQGSNQPQHF.

The rearrangement links TRBV7-8 to TRBJ1-6; TRBD1 agrees at 8 bases. This CDR3 contains 14 residues. Trimming removed 2 bases from V and 10 bases from J; junction bases left unmatched: 4. The V gene's germline CDR1 is SGHVS and CDR2 FQNEAQ. The CDR3 here is CASSLQGAGSPLHF. The CDR3 DNA reads as TGTGCCAGCAGCTTACAGGGGGCTGGATCACCCCTCCACTTT.

The rearrangement joins TRBV5-1 to TRBJ2-6; D is undetermined. The CDR3 covers 15 residues. V shed 0 bases and J shed 1 base, with 5 bases lying between them. Germline CDR1 SGHRS, CDR2 YFSETQ. CDR3 in amino acids: CASSLEHSGANVLTF. The CDR3 DNA reads TGCGCCAGCAGCTTGGAACATTCTGGGGCCAACGTCCTGACTTTC.